This T cell receptor beta chain comes out of a study of shared clonotypes between healthy human individuals. Study-level background: Donors had three CD4 naive, three CD4 memory, two CD8 naive and one CD8 memory plate apiece. General study findings and limits: Naive CD4 clonotype sharing across several donors was approximately 5%. Non-shared clonotypes displayed generation probabilities falling below those of clonotypes present in all four donors.

Produced via immunoSEQ multiplex PCR; TCRdb's table is partial and in-frame only. The profile shows 2 million to 3 million clones, approximately 93% of them singletons. CDR3 length: 12 amino acids. Between the trimmed V and J ends, which lost 2 bases and 4 bases, there was a span of 3 bases. Germline values: CDR1 MNHEY, CDR2 SVGAGI. This clone was observed a few times. Its target is unknown. The gene calls are TRBV6-5 and TRBJ1-5; D is uncertain. The source of this sequence is a man between 18 and 29 years old in good health. Some clones in this sample may be carry-over from other donors' samples. Material for sequencing was naive CD4+ T cells from PBMCs. Stated subset: CD45RA+ positively selected. CDR3 region: CASSYTNQPQHF. In DNA form, the CDR3 reads TGTGCCAGCAGTTACACGAATCAGCCCCAGCATTTT.